The 25 T cell receptor beta chains presented below share a single source sample, sequenced in a study of beta chain features in type 1 diabetes. The study, taken as a whole, reports: TCRB CDR3s from Type 1 diabetes patients were moderately but significantly shorter in all four CD4+ subsets.

Reverse transcription of all isolated RNA meant that expressed TCRB transcripts were sequenced. TCRdb's table, derived via immunoSEQ multiplex PCR, lists solely in-frame clones and lacks some. Found here are approximately 160,000 clones, approximately 10% of them singletons; the top ten hold 0.45% to 0.6%. Their cognate antigens are unknown. Sequenced input: central memory CD4+ T cells from blood. The receptors were sampled from a man under 40 with type 1 diabetes.

This clone was counted between two and nine times. This sequence joins TRBV7-6 and TRBJ2-1; the match to TRBD2 covers 8 bases. The CDR3 length is 14 residues. CDR1 and CDR2 from the germline V gene are SGHVS and FNYEAQ. The J segment lost 3 bases and the V segment lost 5 bases, leaving 3 bases of the junction unmatched. The DNA of the CDR3 is TGTGCCAGCAGCGTCCGGGAGGGCTACAATGAGCAGTTCTTC. The encoded protein is CASSVREGYNEQFF.

This rearrangement joins TRBV2 to TRBJ1-1, with TRBD1 matching over 7 bases. Germline lookup yields CDR1 SNHLY and CDR2 FYNNEI. The CDR3 runs 13 residues. Trimming removed 11 bases from V and 0 bases from J; junction bases left unmatched: 6. The CDR3 is CADGTDMNTEAFF. The CDR3 coding sequence is TGTGCCGACGGGACAGATATGAACACTGAAGCTTTCTTT.

The V call is TRBV18, the J call TRBJ2-7; D unresolved. Trimming removed 2 bases from V and 2 bases from J, with 10 bases in between. The germline V gene encodes CDR1 KGHSH and CDR2 LQKENI. The CDR3 covers 14 residues. CDR3 bases: TGTGCCAGCTCACCAATGACAACCACCTACGAGCAGTACTTC. Its protein product is CASSPMTTTYEQYF.

This clone was seen a handful of times. V is TRBV4-2 and J is TRBJ1-2; 7 bases agree with TRBD1. The CDR3 is 14 amino acids. Germline values: CDR1 LGHNA, CDR2 YNFKEQ. Losses at the gene ends were 3 bases for V and 2 bases for J; bases not matched to a gene: 3. CDR3 in DNA: TGTGCCAGCAGCCACGGACAGGACAACTATGGCTACACCTTC. It specifies CASSHGQDNYGYTF.

At least ten counts were recorded for this clone. This sequence joins TRBV19 and TRBJ2-1, with D perhaps matching TRBD2 (6 bases). CDR3 size: 13 residues. V was cut by 5 bases and J by 7 bases, with 12 bases left in between. The germline gives CDR1 LNHDA, CDR2 SQIVND (reference sequence). The DNA of the CDR3 is TGTGCCAGTAGTTGGACTACCCAAAATGAGCAGTTCTTC. The encoded protein is CASSWTTQNEQFF.

The chain is built from TRBV4-1 and TRBJ2-1, with 9 nucleotides matching TRBD2. There are 19 residues in the CDR3. J gave up 8 bases and V 2 bases, and 19 bases lay outside the gene matches. From germline, CDR1 is MGHRA and CDR2 YSYEKL. CDR3 loop: CASSQLNLGFSGRGDEQFF. In DNA form, the CDR3 reads TGCGCCAGCAGCCAACTCAATTTGGGATTTAGCGGGAGAGGGGATGAGCAGTTCTTC.

V and J are TRBV6-5 and TRBJ2-3, with a possible D match to TRBD2 (5 bases). Trimming stripped 7 bases from V and 3 bases from J, with 8 bases between. The length of the CDR3 is 12 residues. The germline gives CDR1 MNHEY, CDR2 SVGAGI. The CDR3 nucleotides are TGTGCCAGCACTAGCTTGACAGATACGCAGTATTTT. Its protein product is CASTSLTDTQYF.

This clone turned up a few times. The chain couples TRBV19 to TRBJ2-3; 7 nucleotides match TRBD1. The length of the CDR3 is 15 residues. V was clipped by 6 bases and J by 3 bases; unmatched bases: 9. From germline, CDR1 is LNHDA and CDR2 SQIVND (reference sequence). The CDR3 loop is CASSPTGIGTDTQYF. CDR3 in DNA: TGTGCCAGTAGCCCGACAGGGATCGGGACAGATACGCAGTATTTT.

This clone was picked up a small number of times. This rearrangement joins TRBV9 to TRBJ2-6; TRBD1 might be the D (6 bases). Germline CDR1 SGDLS, CDR2 YYNGEE. Trimming stripped 4 bases from V and 1 base from J, with 9 bases between. The CDR3 covers 15 residues. CDR3 loop: CASSYTGSGANVLTF. DNA for the CDR3: TGTGCCAGCAGCTATACAGGGTCTGGGGCCAACGTCCTGACTTTC.

This chain joins TRBV9 and TRBJ1-1, with D maybe TRBD1 (5 bases). Germline V gene lookup returns CDR1 SGDLS and CDR2 YYNGEE. V lost 0 bases and J 1 base, leaving 13 bases between the germline ends. CDR3 size: 16 residues. The CDR3 region has the DNA TGTGCCAGCAGCGTAGATCGGGGGAGCGGGAACACTGAAGCTTTCTTT. It translates to CASSVDRGSGNTEAFF. The entire variable domain, with the rest obtained from reference TRBV9 and TRBJ1-1, is as follows: DSGVTQTPKHLITATGQRVTLRCSPRSGDLSVYWYQQSLDQGLQFLIQYYNGEERAKGNILERFSAQQFPDLHSELNLSSLELGDSALYFCASSVDRGSGNTEAFFGQGTRLTVV.

The chain links TRBV9 to TRBJ1-5; 7 nucleotides line up with TRBD1. Per the germline V gene, CDR1 is SGDLS and CDR2 is YYNGEE. The CDR3 is 15 amino acids. V lost 0 bases to trimming and J lost 5 bases; unmatched junction nucleotides: 5. CDR3 DNA sequence: TGTGCCAGCAGCGTAGGGAACAGGGGAGATCAGCCCCAGCATTTT. It encodes CASSVGNRGDQPQHF.

The chain employs TRBV18 and TRBJ2-7; TRBD1 might be the D (6 bases). The CDR3 totals 16 residues. The V gene's germline CDR1 is KGHSH and CDR2 LQKENI. Deletions cut 5 bases from V and 0 bases from J, with 17 bases between. CDR3 sequence (DNA): TGTGCCAGCTCAGCCTACAGGGTTGGAATCTCCTACGAGCAGTACTTC. Protein: CASSAYRVGISYEQYF.

Only a few counts were recorded for this clone. The rearrangement uses TRBV5-6 and TRBJ2-3, with TRBD2 identical over 7 bases. This CDR3 comprises 16 residues. From germline, CDR1 is SGHDT and CDR2 YYEEEE. V dropped 2 bases and J dropped 3; count of bases not matched to a gene: 9. The CDR3 sequence: CASSFYVGGPTDTQYF. CDR3 bases: TGTGCCAGCAGCTTCTACGTGGGAGGGCCGACAGATACGCAGTATTTT. Using reference TRBV5-6 and TRBJ2-3 for the parts outside the CDR3, the full variable domain is DAGVTQSPTHLIKTRGQQVTLRCSPKSGHDTVSWYQQALGQGPQFIFQYYEEEERQRGNFPDRFSGHQFPNYSSELNVNALLLGDSALYLCASSFYVGGPTDTQYFGPGTRLTVL.

The J gene is TRBJ1-4, the V gene TRBV19; 9 bases line up with TRBD1. CDR1 is LNHDA, CDR2 SQIVND, per germline (reference sequence). The CDR3 contains 14 residues. Trimming cost V 8 bases and J 8 bases; bases outside gene matches: 9. CDR3 sequence (DNA): TGTGCCAGTCTTAGGACAGGGGATGGAGAAAAACTGTTTTTT. Encoded protein: CASLRTGDGEKLFF.

The CDR3 DNA follows: TGTGCCAGCAGTGAATGGGGCTCGACCAGCAATGAGCAGTTCTTC. It yields the protein CASSEWGSTSNEQFF. The chain combines TRBV2 with TRBJ2-1, with D maybe TRBD1 (5 bases). CDR3 size: 15 residues. The germline gives CDR1 SNHLY, CDR2 FYNNEI. V was cut by 2 bases and J by 6 bases, with 14 bases left in between.

This sequence joins TRBV30 and TRBJ1-1; D is unclear. V was shortened by 2 bases and J by 3 bases, with 10 bases between the two germline ends. Germline-derived CDR1 and CDR2 are GTSNPN and SVGIG (reference sequence). The CDR3 covers 13 residues. CDR3 bases: TGTGCCTGGAGTCCCCGCTCGGACACTGAAGCTTTCTTT. Amino acid sequence: CAWSPRSDTEAFF. Complete variable domain (other parts from reference TRBV30 and TRBJ1-1): SQTIHQWPATLVQPVGSPLSLECTVEGTSNPNLYWYRQAAGRGLQLLFYSVGIGQISSEVPQNLSASRPQDRQFILSSKKLLLSDSGFYLCAWSPRSDTEAFFGQGTRLTVV.

The table lists this clone with a few counts. V usage is TRBV7-2 and J usage is TRBJ2-1, with TRBD2 matching 14 bases. The CDR3 covers 15 residues. J lost 10 bases, V lost 4 bases, and 6 bases had no gene match. Per the germline V gene, CDR1 is SGHTA and CDR2 is FQGNSA. CDR3 loop: CASSSPGLAGDEQFF. The CDR3 bases are TGTGCCAGCAGCTCACCGGGACTAGCGGGAGACGAGCAGTTCTTC.

The gene calls are TRBV5-4 and TRBJ2-1; TRBD2 aligns across 7 bases. Germline loops: CDR1 SGHNT, CDR2 YYREEE (reference sequence). There are 15 residues in the CDR3. The ends lost 2 bases at V and 7 bases at J; junction bases unmatched: 9. This chain's CDR3 is CASSLEGGSRNEQFF. The CDR3 bases are TGTGCCAGCAGCTTAGAAGGCGGGAGTCGGAATGAGCAGTTCTTC.

This clone has more than one count but fewer than ten. This sequence joins TRBV5-6 and TRBJ2-7, with TRBD1 as a possible D gene (7 bases). Germline V lookup: CDR1 SGHDT, CDR2 YYEEEE. The CDR3 spans 15 residues. The V and J ends lost 2 bases and 6 bases respectively, with 18 bases between them. The CDR3 sequence: CASSLLSGGPLEQYF. Here the CDR3 DNA reads TGTGCCAGCAGCTTACTTTCAGGGGGGCCTCTCGAGCAGTACTTC.

V is TRBV28 and J is TRBJ2-4; a weak D match, TRBD1 (5 bases). Trimming left V 4 bases short and J 15 bases short, with 13 bases between. The CDR3 loop spans 11 amino acids. Germline loops: CDR1 MDHEN, CDR2 SYDVKM. The CDR3 DNA reads as TGTGCCAGCAGTTCCACGACAGTTGGGTACTTC. Its protein is CASSSTTVGYF.

The table lists this clone with a few counts. In the same sample, other DNA sequences code for this CDR3. This chain joins TRBV7-2 and TRBJ2-2; 9 bases are a match to TRBD1. The CDR3 is 15 amino acids. The V gene's germline CDR1 is SGHTA and CDR2 FQGNSA. Trimming took 4 bases from V and 5 from J; bases not matched to a gene: 5. CDR3 in amino acids: CASSSRQGGTGELFF. The CDR3 DNA reads as TGTGCCAGCAGCTCTAGACAGGGGGGTACCGGGGAGCTGTTTTTT.

This clone was counted between two and nine times. The chain carries TRBV27 and TRBJ2-1; 9 nucleotides agree with TRBD2. Unmatched junction bases numbered 9, after V lost 3 bases and J lost 0 bases. CDR1 MNHEY and CDR2 SMNVEV come from the germline V gene (reference sequence). The CDR3 extends over 18 amino acids. The CDR3 coding sequence is TGTGCCAGCAGTTTTGGGGCTAGCGGGATTAACTCCTACAATGAGCAGTTCTTC. It encodes CASSFGASGINSYNEQFF.

This chain connects TRBV4-2 to TRBJ1-2, with D perhaps TRBD1 (6 bases). V lost 3 bases to trimming and J lost 3 bases, with 17 bases between them. Germline CDR1 reads LGHNA; CDR2 reads YNFKEQ. The CDR3 sequence is 16 residues long. The CDR3 region is CASSQTNDRIYYGYTF. The DNA of the CDR3 is TGTGCCAGCAGCCAGACTAATGACAGGATATACTATGGCTACACCTTC.

This clone has a handful of counts. The chain links TRBV4-3 to TRBJ1-2; TRBD1 matches at 7 bases. Trimming took 4 bases from V and 6 from J; bases not matched to a gene: 11. Germline V gene lookup returns CDR1 LGHNA and CDR2 YSLEER. CDR3 size: 15 residues. CDR3 in DNA: TGCGCCAGCAGCCCCCAGGGGGGAACTTTGGATGGCTACACCTTC. Its protein is CASSPQGGTLDGYTF.

This clone occurred a few times. The chain joins TRBV11-1 to TRBJ2-5; the match to TRBD2 covers 12 bases. Germline trimming cut 4 bases from V and 4 bases from J; bases unmatched to any gene: 16. The germline V gene encodes CDR1 SGHAT and CDR2 FQDESV (reference sequence). The CDR3 consists of 19 residues. The CDR3 bases are TGTGCCAGCAGCTCGAGCGACGGTACTAGCGGGAGGTTTGTAGAGACCCAGTACTTC. Translation: CASSSSDGTSGRFVETQYF.